The present TCR beta chain was sequenced within a study of T cell changes during pregnancy in multiple sclerosis. TCRdb's table, derived via immunoSEQ multiplex PCR, lists solely in-frame clones and lacks some. Seen here are under 45,000 clones, more than 85% observed once, and the top ten hold 0.5% to 0.65%. Germline CDR1 is SGHAT and CDR2 is FQNNGV. This CDR3 has 15 residues. With V trimmed by 1 base and J by 7 bases, 7 bases remained unmatched. Sequenced here: CD4+ T cells from peripheral blood mononuclear cells, sampled in the third trimester of pregnancy. V usage is TRBV11-2 and J usage is TRBJ1-1; 9 nucleotides match TRBD1. The sequence was obtained from a female donor with multiple sclerosis, enrolled in a pregnancy study. The CDR3 DNA sequence: TGTGCCAGCAGCTTAGCTGACAGGGGGATCGTTGAAGCTTTCTTT. This gives the protein CASSLADRGIVEAFF.